This T cell receptor (beta chain) comes out of a study of CD8 T cells in ankylosing spondylitis. Study outcomes and limitations: As reported, disease-linked clones showed significant enrichment in matched ankylosing spondylitis synovial fluid. Earlier authors reported some of these motif variants in reactive arthritis synovial fluid and blood.

This CDR3 comprises 16 residues. Germline lookup yields CDR1 LGHDT and CDR2 YNNKEL (reference sequence). V shed 5 bases, J shed 1 base, and the junction held 3 bases outside the gene matches. This clonotype was counted a few times. Its matching antigen is unknown. One entry per CDR3 protein, called by TCRdb with MiXCR from the 5' RACE reads. The data hold under 250,000 distinct CDR3 sequences, with around 10% observed a single time. The chain links TRBV3-1 to TRBJ2-7; 15 bases line up with TRBD2. This sequence originates from a male donor with ankylosing spondylitis or in good health (not recorded which). Sequenced input: blood, either unsorted or a sorted T cell fraction (not recorded which). CDR3 residues: CASSEGTSGRSYEQYF. CDR3 nucleotide sequence: TGTGCCAGCAGCGAAGGGACTAGCGGGAGGTCCTACGAGCAGTACTTC.